This is a list of T cell receptor beta chains from one sample in a study of blood T cell repertoires in COVID-19. Some clones are missing from TCRdb's copy, which holds only in-frame ones; the method was immunoSEQ multiplex PCR. The sample lists about 120,000 clones, approximately 87% occurring once. The specimen was peripheral blood. These receptors were taken from a woman aged 50 to 60 with acute or convalescent COVID-19. The conserved cysteine and the conserved F or W are not part of the CDR3 here. The size field is filled for only some rows; it gives once, few, many or a size class.

CDR3	V	size
ASTRRQGQRQPQH	TRBV28	-
ATSRDQASGADTQY	TRBV15	-
ASSRQDRESGELF	TRBV7-2	-
ASSPATDQPQH	TRBV6-4	-
ASSLYSGTGYYEQY	TRBV4-3	-
ASRGTDRDNQPQH	TRBV27	once
SVAGTEEHQPQH	TRBV29-1	-
ASSVRSSRGEQY	TRBV3-1/TRBV3-2	-
ASSPGLADPYNEQF	TRBV5-1	once
ASSGASGGYNEQF	TRBV5-1	-
ASRPDRLIPRDTQY	TRBV7-8	-
ASSRNPARDTQY	TRBV11-2	-
ASSIDAGRETQY	TRBV19	-
ATEGGSGNYGYT	TRBV2	-